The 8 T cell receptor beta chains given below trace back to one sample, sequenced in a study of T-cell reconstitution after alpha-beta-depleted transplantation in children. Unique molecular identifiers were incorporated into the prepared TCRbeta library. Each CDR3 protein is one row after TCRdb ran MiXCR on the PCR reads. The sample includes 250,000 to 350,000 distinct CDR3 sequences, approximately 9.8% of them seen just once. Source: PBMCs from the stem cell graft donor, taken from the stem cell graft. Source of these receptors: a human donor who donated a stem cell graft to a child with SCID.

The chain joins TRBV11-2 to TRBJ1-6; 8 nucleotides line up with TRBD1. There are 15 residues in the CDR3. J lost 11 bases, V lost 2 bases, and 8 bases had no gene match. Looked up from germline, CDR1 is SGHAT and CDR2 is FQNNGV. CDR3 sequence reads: CASSLNPQGATPLHF. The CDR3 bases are TGTGCCAGCAGCTTAAACCCCCAGGGGGCTACACCCCTCCACTTT.

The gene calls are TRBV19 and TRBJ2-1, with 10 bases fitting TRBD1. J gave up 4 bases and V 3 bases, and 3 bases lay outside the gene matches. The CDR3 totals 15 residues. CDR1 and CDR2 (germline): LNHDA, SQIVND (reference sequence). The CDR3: CASSIWDRGYNEQFF. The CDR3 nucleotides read TGTGCCAGTAGTATCTGGGACAGGGGTTACAATGAGCAGTTCTTC.

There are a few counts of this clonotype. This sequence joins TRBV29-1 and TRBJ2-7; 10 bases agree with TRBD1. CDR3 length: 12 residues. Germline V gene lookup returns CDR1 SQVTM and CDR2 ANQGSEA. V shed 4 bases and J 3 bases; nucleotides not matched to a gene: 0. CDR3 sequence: CSVGDRGYEQYF. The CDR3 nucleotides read TGCAGCGTTGGGGACAGGGGCTACGAGCAGTACTTC.

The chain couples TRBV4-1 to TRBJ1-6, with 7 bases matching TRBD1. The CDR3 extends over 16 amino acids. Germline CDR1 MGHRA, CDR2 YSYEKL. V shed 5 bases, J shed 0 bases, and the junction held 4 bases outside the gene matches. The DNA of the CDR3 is TGCGCCAGCAGCTGGACAGGAATCTCCTATAATTCACCCCTCCACTTT. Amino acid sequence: CASSWTGISYNSPLHF.

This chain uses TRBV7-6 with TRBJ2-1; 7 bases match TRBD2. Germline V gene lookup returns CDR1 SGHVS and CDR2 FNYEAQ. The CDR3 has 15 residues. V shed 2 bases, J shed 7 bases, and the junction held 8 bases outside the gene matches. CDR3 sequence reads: CASSLQRGGGNEQFF. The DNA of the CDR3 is TGTGCCAGCAGCTTACAGCGGGGAGGCGGAAATGAGCAGTTCTTC.

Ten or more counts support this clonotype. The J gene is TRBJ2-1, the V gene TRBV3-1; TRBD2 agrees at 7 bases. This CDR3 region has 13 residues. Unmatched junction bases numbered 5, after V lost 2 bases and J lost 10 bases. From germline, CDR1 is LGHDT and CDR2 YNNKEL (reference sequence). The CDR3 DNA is TGTGCCAGCAGCCAAATTACTAGCGCCGAGCAGTTCTTC. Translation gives CASSQITSAEQFF.

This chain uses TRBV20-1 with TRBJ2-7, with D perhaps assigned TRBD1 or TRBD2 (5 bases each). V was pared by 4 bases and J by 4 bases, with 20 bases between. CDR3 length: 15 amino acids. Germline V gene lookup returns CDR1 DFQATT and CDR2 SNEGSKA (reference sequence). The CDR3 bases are TGCAGTGCTAACGGGACCAGCCATCTTGGGTACGAGCAGTACTTC. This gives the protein CSANGTSHLGYEQYF.

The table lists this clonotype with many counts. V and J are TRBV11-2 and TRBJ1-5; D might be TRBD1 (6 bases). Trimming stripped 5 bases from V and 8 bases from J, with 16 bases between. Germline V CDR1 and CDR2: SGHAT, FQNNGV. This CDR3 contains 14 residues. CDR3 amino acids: CASSPTGNSKPQHF. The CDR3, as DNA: TGTGCCAGCAGCCCCACAGGGAATAGTAAGCCCCAGCATTTT.